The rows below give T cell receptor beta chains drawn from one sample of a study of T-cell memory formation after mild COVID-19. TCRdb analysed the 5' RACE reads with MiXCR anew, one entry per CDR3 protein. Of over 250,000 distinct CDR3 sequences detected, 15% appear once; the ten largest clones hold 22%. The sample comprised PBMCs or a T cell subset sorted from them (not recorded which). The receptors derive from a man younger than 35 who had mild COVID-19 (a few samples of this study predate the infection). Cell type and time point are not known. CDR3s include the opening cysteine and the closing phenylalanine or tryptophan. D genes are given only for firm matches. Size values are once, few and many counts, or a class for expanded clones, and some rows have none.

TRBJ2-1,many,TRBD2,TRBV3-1,TGTGCCAGCAGCCAAGGCCTGACTAGCGGGGGGGCCCCATCCTACAATGAGCAGTTCTTC,CASSQGLTSGGAPSYNEQFF
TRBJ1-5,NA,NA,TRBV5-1,TGCGCCAGCAGCTTGTTGCCAGGGGATCAGCCCCAGCATTTT,CASSLLPGDQPQHF
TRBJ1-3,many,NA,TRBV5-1,TGCGCCAGCAGCTTGGGACCGCAGAGCTCTGGAAACACCATATATTTT,CASSLGPQSSGNTIYF
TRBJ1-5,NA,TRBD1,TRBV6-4,TGTGCCAGCATGGGGGGACAGGGCGAGCGACAGCCCCAGCATTTT,CASMGGQGERQPQHF
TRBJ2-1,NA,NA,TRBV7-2,TGTGCCAGCAGCTCCGACCGGGGGGCAGAATACAATGAGCAGTTCTTC,CASSSDRGAEYNEQFF
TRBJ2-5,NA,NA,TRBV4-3,TGCGCCAGCAGCCAGACCGGGGGCGGGGGAGAGACCCAGTACTTC,CASSQTGGGGETQYF
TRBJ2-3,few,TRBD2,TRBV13,TGTGCCACAGCTAGCGGATCCACAGATACGCAGTATTTT,CATASGSTDTQYF
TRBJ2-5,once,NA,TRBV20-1,TGCAGTGCTAGAGATTCGTTACGGGGAGGCGAGACCCAGTACTTC,CSARDSLRGGETQYF
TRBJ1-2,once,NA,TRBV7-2,TGTGCCAGCAGCCGCCACCCGGTAGGAGATTATGGCTACACCTTC,CASSRHPVGDYGYTF
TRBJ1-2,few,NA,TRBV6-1,TGTGCCAGCAGTCCCATCGGGGGCAACTATGGCTACACCTTC,CASSPIGGNYGYTF
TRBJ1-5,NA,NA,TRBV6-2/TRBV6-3,TGTGCCAGCAGTTTTCACGGAAGCCAGCCCCAGCATTTT,CASSFHGSQPQHF
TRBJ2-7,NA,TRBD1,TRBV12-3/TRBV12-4,TGTGCCAGCAGTAACAGGGGGCTCAATTACGAGCAGTACTTC,CASSNRGLNYEQYF
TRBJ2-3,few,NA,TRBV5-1,TGCGCCAGCAGCCCCGGAGGGTCTAGCACAGATACGCAGTATTTT,CASSPGGSSTDTQYF
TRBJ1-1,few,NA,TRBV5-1,TGCGCCAGCAAGATGAACACTGAAGCTTTCTTT,CASKMNTEAFF
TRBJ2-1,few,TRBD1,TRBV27,TGTGCCAGCAGTTCCCGGGACAGGGGGAGAAATGAGCAGTTCTTC,CASSSRDRGRNEQFF
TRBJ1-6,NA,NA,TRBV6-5,TGTGCCAGCAGCCGACAACAGGGAAAGGGGTCACCCCTCCACTTT,CASSRQQGKGSPLHF
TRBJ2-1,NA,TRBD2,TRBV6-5,TGTGCCAGCAGTTACTCGACGGGGGGGGGTTACAATGAGCAGTTCTTC,CASSYSTGGGYNEQFF
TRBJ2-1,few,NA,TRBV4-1,TGCGCCAGCAGCCAAGGCTGGGTGGATGAGCAGTTCTTC,CASSQGWVDEQFF
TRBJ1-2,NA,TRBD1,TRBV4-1,TGCGCCAGCAGCCAAGATTTCAGGACAGGGGGAGGCTACACCTTC,CASSQDFRTGGGYTF
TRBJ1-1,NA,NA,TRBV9,TGTGCCAGCAGCGCCCGTTTGTCCATGAACACTGAAGCTTTCTTT,CASSARLSMNTEAFF
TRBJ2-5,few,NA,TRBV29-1,TGCAGCGTTGAAGGAACGGGGAGAGAGACCCAGTACTTC,CSVEGTGRETQYF
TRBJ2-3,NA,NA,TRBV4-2,TGTGCCAGCGGGGTGAGAGAGAGAGATACGCAGTATTTT,CASGVRERDTQYF
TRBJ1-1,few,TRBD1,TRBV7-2,TGTGCCAGCAGCTTAGGGGGACAGGCCAGTGAAGCTTTCTTT,CASSLGGQASEAFF
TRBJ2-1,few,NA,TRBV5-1,TGCGCCAGTACCGCCGAAGGGGTTCCCCCCGGCAATGAGCAGTTCTTC,CASTAEGVPPGNEQFF
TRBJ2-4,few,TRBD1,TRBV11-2,TGTGCCAGCAGCTTAGTAGGGGGCAGGTCGGACATTCAGTACTTC,CASSLVGGRSDIQYF
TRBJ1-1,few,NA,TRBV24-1,TGTGCCACCAGCGATTCGTGGGGAACTGAAGCTTTCTTT,CATSDSWGTEAFF
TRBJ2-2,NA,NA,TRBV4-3,TGCGCCAGCAGCCAAGGGACAGTGAACACCGGGGAGCTGTTTTTT,CASSQGTVNTGELFF
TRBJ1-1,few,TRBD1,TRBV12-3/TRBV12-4,TGTGCCAGCACATTGTCGAGACAGGGTGAAGCTTTCTTT,CASTLSRQGEAFF
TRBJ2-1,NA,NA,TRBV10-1,TGCGCCAGCAGTGAGGGACGGGGGTCCTACAATGAGCAGTTCTTC,CASSEGRGSYNEQFF
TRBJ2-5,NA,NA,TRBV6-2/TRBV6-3,TGTGCCAGCCGGAGTACAGGGCACGAGACCCAGTACTTC,CASRSTGHETQYF
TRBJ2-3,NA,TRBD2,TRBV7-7,TGTGCTAGCAGCTTATCCCTACTAGCGGGGGGGACAGATACGCAGTATTTT,CASSLSLLAGGTDTQYF
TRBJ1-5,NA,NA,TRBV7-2,TGTGCCAGCAGCTTAATGCTGGGAGAACAGCCCCAGCATTTT,CASSLMLGEQPQHF